This TCR beta chain was captured in a study of T cell repertoires in cytomegalovirus infection. Overall study: The public TCR beta signatures pointed to both CMV infection and matching HLA type.

Trimming took off 3 bases at V and 6 bases at J, with 15 bases between the two ends. The CDR3 has 14 amino acids. TCRdb re-called the reads with MiXCR, one entry per CDR3 protein. The sample has about 300,000 distinct CDR3 sequences, roughly 26% seen once; the top ten hold approximately 14%. Details on this clonotype: Its specificity is not known.

Broader study findings: HLA-C-restricted TCR beta clonotypes specific for CMV led the ex vivo response. Cumulative frequency of public TCR beta families picked out carriers of CMV plus the relevant HLA.

Sequenced: PBMCs. This chain links TRBV12-3 or TRBV12-4 with TRBJ2-7, with D possibly being TRBD2 (6 bases). The sequence was collected from a human donor in good health (CMV status not recorded). Some clones in this sample may be carry-over from other donors' samples. Here the CDR3 reads CASSFMGLAGEQYF. In DNA, the CDR3 is TGTGCCAGCAGTTTTATGGGACTCGCGGGCGAGCAGTACTTC.